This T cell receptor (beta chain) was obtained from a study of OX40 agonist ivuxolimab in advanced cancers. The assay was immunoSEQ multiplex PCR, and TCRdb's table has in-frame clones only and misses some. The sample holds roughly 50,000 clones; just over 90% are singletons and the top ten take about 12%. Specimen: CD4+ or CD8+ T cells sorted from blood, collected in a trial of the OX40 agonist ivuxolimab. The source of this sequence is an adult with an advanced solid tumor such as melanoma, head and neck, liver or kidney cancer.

CDR3 bases: TGTGCCAGCTCACCATCCAGGGAGGATGGCTACACCTTC. It is translated as CASSPSREDGYTF. The V gene is TRBV18, the J gene TRBJ1-2, with D possibly being TRBD1 (5 bases). The CDR3 is 13 residues long. Trimming removed 2 bases from V and 6 bases from J, with 10 bases in between. Germline V gene data show CDR1 as KGHSH and CDR2 as LQKENI.